This is a list of T cell receptor beta chains from one sample in a study of T cells expressing NK-cell markers. Following a re-call of the 5' RACE reads, TCRdb has one entry per CDR3 protein and lacks DNA. In total, the table holds over 200,000 distinct CDR3 sequences. The material sequenced was blood T cells: a sorted CD56 or NKG2C T cell subset, CD4+ or CD8+ T cells, or bulk PBMC T cells (not recorded which). These receptors all come from a man between 18 and 35 years old in good health. The CDR3 runs from the conserved cysteine through the conserved F or W.

CDR3aa: CSAEKEVIYGYTF
v_gene: TRBV20-1
j_gene: TRBJ1-2

CDR3aa: CASGLVRWGDYGYTF
v_gene: TRBV12-5
j_gene: TRBJ1-2

CDR3aa: CASSLYQGTYEQYF
v_gene: TRBV7-2
j_gene: TRBJ2-7

CDR3aa: CASRLKRLAGAADTQYF
v_gene: TRBV7-8
j_gene: TRBJ2-3

CDR3aa: CSGVGVSTGELFF
v_gene: TRBV29-1
j_gene: TRBJ2-2

CDR3aa: CAITGGRWNEQFF
v_gene: TRBV10-3
j_gene: TRBJ2-1

CDR3aa: CASSPGLPKLFF
v_gene: TRBV12-3/TRBV12-4
j_gene: TRBJ1-4

CDR3aa: CASSLAGTNRYNEQFF
v_gene: TRBV5-1
j_gene: TRBJ2-1

CDR3aa: CASSQAPGEPEAFF
v_gene: TRBV3-1
j_gene: TRBJ1-1

CDR3aa: CSASGSTEQYF
v_gene: TRBV20-1
j_gene: TRBJ2-7

CDR3aa: CASSYSPGVGYTF
v_gene: TRBV6-6
j_gene: TRBJ1-2

CDR3aa: CASSAPRTGTPQHF
v_gene: TRBV2
j_gene: TRBJ1-5

CDR3aa: CASTARPRDNLYF
v_gene: TRBV12-3/TRBV12-4
j_gene: TRBJ2-7

CDR3aa: CASSPKGDQPQHF
v_gene: TRBV7-2
j_gene: TRBJ1-5

CDR3aa: CASSYGRTYNEQFF
v_gene: TRBV6-5
j_gene: TRBJ2-1

CDR3aa: CASTMRADTAFSNQPQHF
v_gene: TRBV7-3
j_gene: TRBJ1-5

CDR3aa: CASSIRRAASHNEQFF
v_gene: TRBV19
j_gene: TRBJ2-1

CDR3aa: CASSTRQGMPQYF
v_gene: TRBV27
j_gene: TRBJ2-5

CDR3aa: CASSGYRLPLAKNIQYF
v_gene: TRBV6-1
j_gene: TRBJ2-4

CDR3aa: CAWSVTGEGTQYF
v_gene: TRBV30
j_gene: TRBJ2-3

CDR3aa: CSVGNRAGSTDTQYF
v_gene: TRBV29-1
j_gene: TRBJ2-3

CDR3aa: CASTPEGSSYNEQFF
v_gene: TRBV11-1
j_gene: TRBJ2-1

CDR3aa: CASSPGLGVGAQYF
v_gene: TRBV12-3/TRBV12-4
j_gene: TRBJ2-5

CDR3aa: CATSVGGSGGEQYF
v_gene: TRBV15
j_gene: TRBJ2-7

CDR3aa: CASSPGQTSYGYTF
v_gene: TRBV5-6
j_gene: TRBJ1-2

CDR3aa: CASSLAVADNEAFF
v_gene: TRBV7-2
j_gene: TRBJ1-1

CDR3aa: CASSLAQLNTEAFF
v_gene: TRBV5-1
j_gene: TRBJ1-1

CDR3aa: CASTLEGEDQYF
v_gene: TRBV5-1
j_gene: TRBJ2-5

CDR3aa: CASSLGQGAGEQYF
v_gene: TRBV4-3
j_gene: TRBJ2-7

CDR3aa: CATSRDPGTSGVEQFF
v_gene: TRBV15
j_gene: TRBJ2-1

CDR3aa: CASSLVAGGDEQFF
v_gene: TRBV5-1
j_gene: TRBJ2-1

CDR3aa: CSVKGRVMNEQFF
v_gene: TRBV20-1
j_gene: TRBJ2-1

CDR3aa: CASSLEPAAGDTQYF
v_gene: TRBV3-1
j_gene: TRBJ2-3

CDR3aa: CASSYSRGQPQHF
v_gene: TRBV6-5
j_gene: TRBJ1-5

CDR3aa: CASSNTGGSEQYF
v_gene: TRBV25-1
j_gene: TRBJ2-7

CDR3aa: CASSQPIGDTQYF
v_gene: TRBV3-1
j_gene: TRBJ2-3

CDR3aa: CASSLDGSNLPQHF
v_gene: TRBV11-2
j_gene: TRBJ1-5

CDR3aa: CSASILAGTRGRETQYF
v_gene: TRBV20-1
j_gene: TRBJ2-5

CDR3aa: CSARYPGQANTEAFF
v_gene: TRBV20-1
j_gene: TRBJ1-1

CDR3aa: CASSSGAAGRNEQFF
v_gene: TRBV11-2
j_gene: TRBJ2-1

CDR3aa: CASRLQGASVDGYTF
v_gene: TRBV12-3/TRBV12-4
j_gene: TRBJ1-2

CDR3aa: CASRATGEKLGYTF
v_gene: TRBV14
j_gene: TRBJ1-2

CDR3aa: CATSRDRLTTNEQFF
v_gene: TRBV15
j_gene: TRBJ2-1

CDR3aa: CSARGQEIAYEQYF
v_gene: TRBV20-1
j_gene: TRBJ2-7

CDR3aa: CASSPGVETQYF
v_gene: TRBV7-2
j_gene: TRBJ2-5

CDR3aa: CSAREGRVSTDTQYF
v_gene: TRBV20-1
j_gene: TRBJ2-3

CDR3aa: CASSPGGHSTDTQYF
v_gene: TRBV5-1
j_gene: TRBJ2-3

CDR3aa: CSVGLWTADNEQFF
v_gene: TRBV29-1
j_gene: TRBJ2-1

CDR3aa: CASSWGGMTNTEAFF
v_gene: TRBV5-5
j_gene: TRBJ1-1

CDR3aa: CASSWLRDQPQHF
v_gene: TRBV27
j_gene: TRBJ1-5

CDR3aa: CASSLGLMADTQYF
v_gene: TRBV12-3/TRBV12-4
j_gene: TRBJ2-3

CDR3aa: CASSLAFEQFF
v_gene: TRBV11-3
j_gene: TRBJ2-1

CDR3aa: CASSLDRGDTQYF
v_gene: TRBV12-3/TRBV12-4
j_gene: TRBJ2-3

CDR3aa: CASSVKIHGQKEKLFF
v_gene: TRBV27
j_gene: TRBJ1-4

CDR3aa: CASRPGAKNYGYTF
v_gene: TRBV19
j_gene: TRBJ1-2

CDR3aa: CASSYSGLAGVREQFF
v_gene: TRBV6-5
j_gene: TRBJ2-1

CDR3aa: CASSGTGFYEQYF
v_gene: TRBV2
j_gene: TRBJ2-7

CDR3aa: CASSRTRVVLDTQYF
v_gene: TRBV3-1
j_gene: TRBJ2-3